This TCR beta chain emerged from a study of T cell changes during pregnancy in multiple sclerosis. CDR1 is SGHAT, CDR2 FQDESV, per germline (reference sequence). The CDR3 has 16 residues. The V segment lost 5 bases and the J segment 5 bases; nucleotides outside the gene matches: 9. Profiled with immunoSEQ multiplex PCR; TCRdb holds only in-frame clones, not every one. This sample has some 47,000 clones, with about 90% found just once. This chain links TRBV11-1 with TRBJ2-5; 12 positions match TRBD2. This sequence originates from a female donor with multiple sclerosis, enrolled in a pregnancy study. The sequenced sample was peripheral blood, obtained in the first trimester of pregnancy. The CDR3 reads CASSILAGGFGETQYF. CDR3 nucleotide sequence: TGTGCCAGCAGCATACTAGCGGGGGGATTTGGGGAGACCCAGTACTTC.